This T cell receptor (beta chain) was retrieved from a study of regulatory T cells in long-lasting Graves disease. General study findings and limits: Not thyroid tissue but only peripheral blood was studied. Patients with persistent disease shared under 3,500 public clonotypes, outpacing the 966 shared by new patients.

Time point described: persistent/refractory GD, antithyroid drugs over 5 years with positive TRAb. Researchers made the TCR library from RNA that was extracted from PBMCs. Ten or more counts support this clonotype. Its antigen is as yet unknown. The TCR beta library used iRepertoire HTBI primers with Arm-PCR amplification of CDR3. Source study methods: Identification yielded 55 to 75 TRBV and around 15 TRBJ segments across samples. TCRdb re-called the multiplex PCR reads through MiXCR, storing one row per CDR3 protein. The V and J calls were determined by TCRdb, not by the authors. The repertoire includes some 450,000 distinct CDR3 sequences, about a quarter of them detected once, and approximately 28% sits in the top ten. Sequencing used peripheral blood mononuclear cells (PBMCs), obtained when the disease was refractory, from a patient treated with antithyroid drugs. The origin of this receptor is a female donor with Graves disease.

CDR3 loop: CASSLEILKETQYF. The CDR3, as DNA: TGTGCCAGCAGCTTAGAAATCCTGAAAGAGACCCAGTACTTC. This chain joins TRBV11-2 and TRBJ2-5; D gene uncertain. This CDR3 comprises 14 residues. With 0 bases removed from V and 3 bases from J, the gap between germline ends came to 8 bases. In germline, CDR1 is SGHAT, CDR2 FQNNGV. The whole variable domain, remainder taken from reference TRBV11-2 and TRBJ2-5, is EAGVAQSPRYKIIEKRQSVAFWCNPISGHATLYWYQQILGQGPKLLIQFQNNGVVDDSQLPKDRFSAERLKGVDSTLKIQPAKLEDSAVYLCASSLEILKETQYFGPGTRLLVL.